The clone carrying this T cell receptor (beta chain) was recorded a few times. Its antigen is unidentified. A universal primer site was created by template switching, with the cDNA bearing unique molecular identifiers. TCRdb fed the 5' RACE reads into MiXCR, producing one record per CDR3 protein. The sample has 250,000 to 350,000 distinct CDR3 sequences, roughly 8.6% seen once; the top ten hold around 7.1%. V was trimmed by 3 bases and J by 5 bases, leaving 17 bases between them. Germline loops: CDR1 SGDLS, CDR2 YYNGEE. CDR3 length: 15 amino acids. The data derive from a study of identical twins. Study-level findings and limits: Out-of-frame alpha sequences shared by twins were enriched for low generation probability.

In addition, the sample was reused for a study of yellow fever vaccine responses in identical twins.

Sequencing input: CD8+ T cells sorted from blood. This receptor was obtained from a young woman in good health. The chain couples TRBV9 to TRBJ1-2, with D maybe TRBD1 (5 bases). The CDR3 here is CASSGVGTSGYGYTF. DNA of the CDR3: TGTGCCAGCAGCGGGGTAGGGACTTCGGGGTATGGCTACACCTTC.